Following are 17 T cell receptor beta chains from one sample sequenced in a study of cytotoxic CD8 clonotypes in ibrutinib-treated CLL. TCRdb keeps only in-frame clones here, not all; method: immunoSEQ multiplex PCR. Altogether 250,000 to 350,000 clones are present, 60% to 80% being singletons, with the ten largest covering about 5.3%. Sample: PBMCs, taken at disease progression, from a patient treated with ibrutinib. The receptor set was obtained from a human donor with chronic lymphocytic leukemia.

The CDR3 nucleotides are TGTGCCATCAGCGCCCTAAGCGCAAAACAGGGGGCGTACCCGAACACTGAAGCTTTCTTT. This sequence encodes CAISALSAKQGAYPNTEAFF. The chain is built from TRBV10-3 and TRBJ1-1; 9 nucleotides match TRBD1. Germline V gene sequence: CDR1 ENHRY, CDR2 SYGVKD. The ends lost 6 bases at V and 1 base at J; junction bases unmatched: 21. The CDR3 sequence is 20 residues long.

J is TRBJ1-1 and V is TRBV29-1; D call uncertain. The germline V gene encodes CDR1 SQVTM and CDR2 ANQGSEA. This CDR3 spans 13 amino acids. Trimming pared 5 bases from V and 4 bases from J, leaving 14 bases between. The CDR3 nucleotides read TGCAGCGTTTTCGTAGACCCTAGCACTGAAGCTTTCTTT. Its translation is CSVFVDPSTEAFF.

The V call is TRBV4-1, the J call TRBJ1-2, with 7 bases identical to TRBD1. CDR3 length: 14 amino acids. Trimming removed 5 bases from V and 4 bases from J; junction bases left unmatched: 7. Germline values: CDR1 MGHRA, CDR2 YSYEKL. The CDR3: CASSSVWDSYGYTF. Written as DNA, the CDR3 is TGCGCCAGCAGCTCCGTCTGGGACAGCTATGGCTACACCTTC.

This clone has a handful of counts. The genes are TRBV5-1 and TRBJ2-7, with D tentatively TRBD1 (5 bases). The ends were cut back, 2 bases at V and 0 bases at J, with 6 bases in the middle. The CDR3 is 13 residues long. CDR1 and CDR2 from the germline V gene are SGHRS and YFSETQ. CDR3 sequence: CASSLQVSYEQYF. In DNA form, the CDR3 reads TGCGCCAGCAGCTTACAGGTCTCCTACGAGCAGTACTTC.

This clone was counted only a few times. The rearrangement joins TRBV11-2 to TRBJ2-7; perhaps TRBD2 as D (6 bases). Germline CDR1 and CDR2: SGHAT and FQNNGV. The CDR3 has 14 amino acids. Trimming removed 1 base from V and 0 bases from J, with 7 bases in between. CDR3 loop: CASSLAGSSYEQYF. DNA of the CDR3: TGTGCCAGCAGCTTAGCCGGGAGCTCCTACGAGCAGTACTTC.

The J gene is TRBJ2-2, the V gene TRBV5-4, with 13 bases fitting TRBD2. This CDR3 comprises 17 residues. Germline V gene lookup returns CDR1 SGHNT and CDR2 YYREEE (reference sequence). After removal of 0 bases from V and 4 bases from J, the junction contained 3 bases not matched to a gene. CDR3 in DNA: TGTGCCAGCAGCTTGGGACTAGCGGGGGGAATCACCGGGGAGCTGTTTTTT. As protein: CASSLGLAGGITGELFF. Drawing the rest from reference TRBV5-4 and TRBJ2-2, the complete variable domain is ETGVTQSPTHLIKTRGQQVTLRCSSQSGHNTVSWYQQALGQGPQFIFQYYREEENGRGNFPPRFSGLQFPNYSSELNVNALELDDSALYLCASSLGLAGGITGELFFGEGSRLTVL.

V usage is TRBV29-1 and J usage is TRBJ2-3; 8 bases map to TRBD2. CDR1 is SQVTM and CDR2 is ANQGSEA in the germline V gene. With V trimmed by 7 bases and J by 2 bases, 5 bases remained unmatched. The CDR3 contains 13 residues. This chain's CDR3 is CSGAGGNTDTQYF. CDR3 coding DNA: TGCAGCGGGGCGGGGGGTAACACAGATACGCAGTATTTT.

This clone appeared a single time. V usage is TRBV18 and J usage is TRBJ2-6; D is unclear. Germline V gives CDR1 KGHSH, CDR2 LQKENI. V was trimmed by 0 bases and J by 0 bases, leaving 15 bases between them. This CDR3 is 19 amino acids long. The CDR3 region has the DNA TGTGCCAGCTCACCACCTTCCGCACGGTACCTCTCTGGGGCCAACGTCCTGACTTTC. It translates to CASSPPSARYLSGANVLTF.

CDR3 DNA: TGTGCCAGCAGTTACATCTCTAGGTTAACCAATGAGCAGTTCTTC. Amino acid sequence: CASSYISRLTNEQFF. The chain joins TRBV6-5 to TRBJ2-1; D uncertain. V was shortened by 2 bases and J by 6 bases, with 14 bases between the two germline ends. The CDR3 sequence is 15 residues long. The germline CDR1 and CDR2 sequences are MNHEY and SVGAGI.

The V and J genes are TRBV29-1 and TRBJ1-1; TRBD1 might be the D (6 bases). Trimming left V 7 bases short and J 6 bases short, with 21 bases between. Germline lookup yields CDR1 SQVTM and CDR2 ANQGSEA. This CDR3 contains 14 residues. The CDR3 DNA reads TGCAGCGCTGGGGGCGTTGGAATTTTTGCTGAAGCTTTCTTT. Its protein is CSAGGVGIFAEAFF. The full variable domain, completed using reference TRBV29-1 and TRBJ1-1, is SAVISQKPSRDICQRGTSLTIQCQVDSQVTMMFWYRQQPGQSLTLIATANQGSEATYESGFVIDKFPISRPNLTFSTLTVSNMSPEDSSIYLCSAGGVGIFAEAFFGQGTRLTVV.

This CDR3 is CASSPDPGDRKNLFF. The CDR3 nucleotides are TGTGCCAGCTCACCAGACCCGGGGGATAGGAAAAACTTGTTTTTT. The rearrangement uses TRBV18 and TRBJ1-4, with TRBD1 as a possible D gene (5 bases). V lost 2 bases and J lost 15, with 22 bases in between. This CDR3 region has 15 residues. Germline V gives CDR1 KGHSH, CDR2 LQKENI.

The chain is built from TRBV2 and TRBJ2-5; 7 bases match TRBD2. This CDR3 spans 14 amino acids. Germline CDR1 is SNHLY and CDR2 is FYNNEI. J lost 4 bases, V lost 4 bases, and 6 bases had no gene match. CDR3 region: CASSGGGRGETQYF. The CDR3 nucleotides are TGTGCCAGCAGTGGGGGGGGTCGAGGAGAGACCCAGTACTTC.

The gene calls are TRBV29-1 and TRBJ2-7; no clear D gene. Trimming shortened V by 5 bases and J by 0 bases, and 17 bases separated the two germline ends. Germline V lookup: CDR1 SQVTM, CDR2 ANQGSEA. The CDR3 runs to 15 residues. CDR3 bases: TGCAGCGTTTGCCTCTCCTCGACCCTCTCCTACGAGCAGTACTTC. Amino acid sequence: CSVCLSSTLSYEQYF.

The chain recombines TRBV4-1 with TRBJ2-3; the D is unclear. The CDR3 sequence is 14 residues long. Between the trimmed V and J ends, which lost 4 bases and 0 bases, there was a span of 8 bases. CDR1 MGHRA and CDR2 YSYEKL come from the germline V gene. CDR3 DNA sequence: TGCGCCAGCAGCCCATACATGAGCACAGATACGCAGTATTTT. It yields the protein CASSPYMSTDTQYF.

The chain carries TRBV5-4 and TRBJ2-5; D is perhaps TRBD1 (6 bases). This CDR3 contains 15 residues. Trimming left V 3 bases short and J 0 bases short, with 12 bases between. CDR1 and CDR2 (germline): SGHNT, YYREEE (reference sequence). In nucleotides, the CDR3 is TGTGCCAGCAGCTCCGGGACATACCACCAAGAGACCCAGTACTTC. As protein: CASSSGTYHQETQYF. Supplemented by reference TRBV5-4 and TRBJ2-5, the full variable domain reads ETGVTQSPTHLIKTRGQQVTLRCSSQSGHNTVSWYQQALGQGPQFIFQYYREEENGRGNFPPRFSGLQFPNYSSELNVNALELDDSALYLCASSSGTYHQETQYFGPGTRLLVL.

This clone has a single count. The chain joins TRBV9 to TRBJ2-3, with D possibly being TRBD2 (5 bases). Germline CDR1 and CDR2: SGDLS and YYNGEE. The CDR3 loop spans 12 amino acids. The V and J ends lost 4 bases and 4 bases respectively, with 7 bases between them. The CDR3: CASSRGADTQYF. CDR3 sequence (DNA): TGTGCCAGCAGCCGGGGAGCAGATACGCAGTATTTT.

The CDR3 loop reads CASSPYSLWEPHNEQFF. The CDR3 DNA sequence: TGTGCCAGCTCACCTTATTCTTTGTGGGAGCCCCACAATGAGCAGTTCTTC. V is TRBV18 and J is TRBJ2-1; a weak D match, TRBD2 (5 bases). Per the germline V gene, CDR1 is KGHSH and CDR2 is LQKENI. Deletions cut 3 bases from V and 5 bases from J, with 20 bases between. This CDR3 comprises 17 residues.